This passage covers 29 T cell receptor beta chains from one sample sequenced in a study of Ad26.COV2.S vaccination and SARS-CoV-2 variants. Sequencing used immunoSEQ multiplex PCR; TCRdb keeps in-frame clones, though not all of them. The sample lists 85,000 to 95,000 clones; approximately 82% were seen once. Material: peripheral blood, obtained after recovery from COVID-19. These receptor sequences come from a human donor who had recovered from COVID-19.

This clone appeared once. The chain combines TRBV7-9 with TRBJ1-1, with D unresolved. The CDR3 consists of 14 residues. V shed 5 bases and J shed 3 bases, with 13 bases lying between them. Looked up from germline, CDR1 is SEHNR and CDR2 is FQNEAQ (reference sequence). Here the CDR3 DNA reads TGTGCCAGCAGCCACATCTCACGGGACACTGAAGCTTTCTTT. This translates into CASSHISRDTEAFF.

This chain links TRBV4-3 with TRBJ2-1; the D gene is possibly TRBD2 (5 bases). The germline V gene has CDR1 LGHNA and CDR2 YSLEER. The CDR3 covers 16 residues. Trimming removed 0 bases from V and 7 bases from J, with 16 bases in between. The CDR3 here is CASSQETPSPGNEQFF. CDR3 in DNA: TGCGCCAGCAGCCAAGAGACCCCTAGCCCGGGAAATGAGCAGTTCTTC.

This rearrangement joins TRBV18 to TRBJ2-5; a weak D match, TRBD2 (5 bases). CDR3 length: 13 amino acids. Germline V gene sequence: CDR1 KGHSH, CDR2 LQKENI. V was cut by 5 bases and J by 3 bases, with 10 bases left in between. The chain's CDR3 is CASSRTGKETQYF. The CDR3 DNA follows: TGTGCCAGCTCAAGGACCGGGAAAGAGACCCAGTACTTC.

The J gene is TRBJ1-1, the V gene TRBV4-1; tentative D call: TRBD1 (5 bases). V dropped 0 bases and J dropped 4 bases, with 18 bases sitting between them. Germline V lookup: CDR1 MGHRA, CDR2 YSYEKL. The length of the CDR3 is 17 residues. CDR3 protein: CASSQDLFRGIGTEAFF. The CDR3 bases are TGCGCCAGCAGCCAAGATCTGTTTAGGGGTATCGGCACTGAAGCTTTCTTT.

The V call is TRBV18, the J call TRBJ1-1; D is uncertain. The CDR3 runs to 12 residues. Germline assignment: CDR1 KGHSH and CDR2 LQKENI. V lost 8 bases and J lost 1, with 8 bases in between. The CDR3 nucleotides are TGTGCCAGCCATAGACCGAACACTGAAGCTTTCTTT. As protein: CASHRPNTEAFF. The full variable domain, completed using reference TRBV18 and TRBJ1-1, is NAGVMQNPRHLVRRRGQEARLRCSPMKGHSHVYWYRQLPEEGLKFMVYLQKENIIDESGMPKERFSAEFPKEGPSILRIQQVVRGDSAAYFCASHRPNTEAFFGQGTRLTVV.

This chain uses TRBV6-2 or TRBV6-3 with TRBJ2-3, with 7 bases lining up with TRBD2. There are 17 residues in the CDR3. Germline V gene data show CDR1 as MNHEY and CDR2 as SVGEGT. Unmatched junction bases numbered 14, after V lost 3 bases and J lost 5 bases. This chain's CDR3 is CASSYEGRTSRGDTQYF. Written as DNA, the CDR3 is TGTGCCAGCAGTTATGAGGGTAGGACTAGTCGCGGAGATACGCAGTATTTT.

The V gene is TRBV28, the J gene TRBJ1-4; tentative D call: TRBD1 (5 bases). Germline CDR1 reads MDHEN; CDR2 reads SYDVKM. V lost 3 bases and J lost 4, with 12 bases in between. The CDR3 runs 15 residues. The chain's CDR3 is CASSLGGAGNEKLFF. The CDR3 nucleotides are TGTGCCAGCAGTTTGGGGGGAGCGGGTAATGAAAAACTGTTTTTT.

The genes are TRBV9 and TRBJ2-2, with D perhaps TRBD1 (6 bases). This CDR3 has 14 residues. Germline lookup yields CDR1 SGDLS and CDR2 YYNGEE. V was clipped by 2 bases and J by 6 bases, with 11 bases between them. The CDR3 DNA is TGTGCCAGCAGCGTCTCAGGGGCGGCCGGGGAGCTGTTTTTT. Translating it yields CASSVSGAAGELFF.

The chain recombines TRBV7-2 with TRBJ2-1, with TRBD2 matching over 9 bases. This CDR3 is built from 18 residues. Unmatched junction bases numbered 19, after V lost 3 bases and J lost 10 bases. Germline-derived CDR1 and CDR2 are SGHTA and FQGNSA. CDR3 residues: CASSLAPGGLAGTWEQFF. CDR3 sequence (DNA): TGTGCCAGCAGCTTGGCCCCCGGTGGGCTAGCGGGGACCTGGGAGCAGTTCTTC.

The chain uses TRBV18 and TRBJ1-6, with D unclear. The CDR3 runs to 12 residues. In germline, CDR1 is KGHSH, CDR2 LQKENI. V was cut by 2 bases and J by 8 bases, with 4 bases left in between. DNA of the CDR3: TGTGCCAGCTCACCAGTGGATTCACCCCTCCACTTT. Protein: CASSPVDSPLHF.

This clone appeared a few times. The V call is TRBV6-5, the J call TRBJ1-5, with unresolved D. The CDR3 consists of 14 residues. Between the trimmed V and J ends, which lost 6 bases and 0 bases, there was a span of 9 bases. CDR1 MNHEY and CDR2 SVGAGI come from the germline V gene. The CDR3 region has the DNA TGTGCCAGCAGCCTTGACAATAGCAATCAGCCCCAGCATTTT. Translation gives CASSLDNSNQPQHF.

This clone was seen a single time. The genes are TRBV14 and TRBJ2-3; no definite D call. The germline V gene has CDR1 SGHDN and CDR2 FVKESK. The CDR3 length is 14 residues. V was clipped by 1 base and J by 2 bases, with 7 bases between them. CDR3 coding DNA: TGTGCCAGCAGCCAAGGCTACGACACAGATACGCAGTATTTT. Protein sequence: CASSQGYDTDTQYF.

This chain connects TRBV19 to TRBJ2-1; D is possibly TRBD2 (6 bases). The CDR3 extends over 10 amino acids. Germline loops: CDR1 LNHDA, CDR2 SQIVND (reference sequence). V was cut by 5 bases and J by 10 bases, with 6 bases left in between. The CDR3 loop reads CASSGREQFF. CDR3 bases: TGTGCCAGTAGTGGGAGGGAGCAGTTCTTC.

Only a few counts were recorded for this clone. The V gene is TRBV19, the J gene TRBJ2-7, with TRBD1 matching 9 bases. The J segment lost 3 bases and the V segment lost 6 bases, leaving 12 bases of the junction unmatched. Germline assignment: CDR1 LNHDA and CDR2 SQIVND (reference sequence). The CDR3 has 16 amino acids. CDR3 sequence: CASRASPGQGFYEQYF. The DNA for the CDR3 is TGTGCCAGTAGAGCTTCGCCGGGACAGGGATTCTACGAGCAGTACTTC.

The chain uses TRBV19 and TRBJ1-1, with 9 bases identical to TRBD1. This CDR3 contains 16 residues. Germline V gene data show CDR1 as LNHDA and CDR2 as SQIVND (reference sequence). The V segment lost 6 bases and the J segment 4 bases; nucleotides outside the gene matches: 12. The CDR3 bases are TGTGCCAGTAGCCGGGACACACAGGGGGCAAGCACTGAAGCTTTCTTT. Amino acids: CASSRDTQGASTEAFF.

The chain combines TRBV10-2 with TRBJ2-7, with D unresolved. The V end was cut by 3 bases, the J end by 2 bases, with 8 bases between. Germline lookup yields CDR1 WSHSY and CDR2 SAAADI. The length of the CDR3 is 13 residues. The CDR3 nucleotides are TGCGCCAGCAGTGAAACGGGCGCCTACGAGCAGTACTTC. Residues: CASSETGAYEQYF.

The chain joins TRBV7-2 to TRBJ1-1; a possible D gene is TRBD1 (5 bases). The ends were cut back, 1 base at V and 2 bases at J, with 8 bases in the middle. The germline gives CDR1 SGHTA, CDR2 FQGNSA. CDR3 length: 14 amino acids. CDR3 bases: TGTGCCAGCAGCTTAGTTGGGGGAAACACTGAAGCTTTCTTT. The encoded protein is CASSLVGGNTEAFF.

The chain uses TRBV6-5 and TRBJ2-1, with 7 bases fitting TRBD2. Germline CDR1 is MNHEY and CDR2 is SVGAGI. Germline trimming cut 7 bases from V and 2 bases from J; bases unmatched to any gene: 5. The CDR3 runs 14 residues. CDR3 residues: CASTPSGTYNEQFF. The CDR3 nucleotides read TGTGCCAGCACCCCTAGCGGCACCTACAATGAGCAGTTCTTC.

CDR3 nucleotides: TGTGCCAGTAGGAGGCCTAACACTGAAGCTTTCTTT. Amino acid sequence: CASRRPNTEAFF. J is TRBJ1-1 and V is TRBV19; D unclear. The CDR3 has 12 residues. Between the trimmed V and J ends, which lost 6 bases and 2 bases, there was a span of 7 bases. Per the germline V gene, CDR1 is LNHDA and CDR2 is SQIVND (reference sequence).

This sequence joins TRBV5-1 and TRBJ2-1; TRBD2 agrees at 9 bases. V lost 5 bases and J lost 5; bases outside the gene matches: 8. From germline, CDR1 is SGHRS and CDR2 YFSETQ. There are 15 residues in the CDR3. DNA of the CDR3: TGCGCCAGCAGGCTGTACGGGACTAGCCACAATGAGCAGTTCTTC. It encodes CASRLYGTSHNEQFF.

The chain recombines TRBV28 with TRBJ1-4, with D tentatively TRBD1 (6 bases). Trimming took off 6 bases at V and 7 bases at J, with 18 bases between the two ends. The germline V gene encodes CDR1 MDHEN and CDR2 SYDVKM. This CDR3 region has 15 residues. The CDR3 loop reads CASRPSGGRVEKLFF. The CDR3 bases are TGTGCCAGCAGGCCCTCGGGGGGGCGCGTTGAAAAACTGTTTTTT.

This CDR3 reads CASSQVGGPNTEAFF. For the CDR3, the DNA is TGTGCCAGCAGCCAAGTTGGGGGGCCGAACACTGAAGCTTTCTTT. J is TRBJ1-1 and V is TRBV4-2; D possibly corresponds to TRBD1 (6 bases). Germline V gene lookup returns CDR1 LGHNA and CDR2 YNFKEQ. CDR3 size: 15 residues. Trimming took off 1 base at V and 1 base at J, with 10 bases between the two ends.

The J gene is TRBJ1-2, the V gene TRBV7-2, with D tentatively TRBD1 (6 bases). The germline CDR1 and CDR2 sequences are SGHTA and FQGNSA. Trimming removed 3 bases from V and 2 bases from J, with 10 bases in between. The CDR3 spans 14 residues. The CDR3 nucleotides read TGTGCCAGCAGCTTGGACAGTAACAACTATGGCTACACCTTC. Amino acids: CASSLDSNNYGYTF.

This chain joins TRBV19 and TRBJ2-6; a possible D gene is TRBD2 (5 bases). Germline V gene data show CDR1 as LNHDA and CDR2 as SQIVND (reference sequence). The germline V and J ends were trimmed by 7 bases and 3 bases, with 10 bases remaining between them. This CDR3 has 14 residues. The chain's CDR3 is CASMPEVGANVLTF. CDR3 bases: TGTGCCAGTATGCCGGAGGTTGGGGCCAACGTCCTGACTTTC.

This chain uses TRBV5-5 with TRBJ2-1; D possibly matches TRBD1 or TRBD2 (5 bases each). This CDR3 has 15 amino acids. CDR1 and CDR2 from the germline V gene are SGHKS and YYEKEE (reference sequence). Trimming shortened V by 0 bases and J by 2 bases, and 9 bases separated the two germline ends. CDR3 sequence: CASSLARGAYNEQFF. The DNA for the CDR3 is TGTGCCAGCAGCTTGGCGAGGGGCGCCTACAATGAGCAGTTCTTC.

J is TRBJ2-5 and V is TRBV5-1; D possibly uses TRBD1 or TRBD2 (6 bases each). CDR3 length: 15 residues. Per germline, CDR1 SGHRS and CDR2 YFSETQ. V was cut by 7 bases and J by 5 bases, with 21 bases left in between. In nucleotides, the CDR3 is TGCGCCAGCTCAGTGGGAGGAGGGGGTTCGGAGACCCAGTACTTC. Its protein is CASSVGGGGSETQYF.

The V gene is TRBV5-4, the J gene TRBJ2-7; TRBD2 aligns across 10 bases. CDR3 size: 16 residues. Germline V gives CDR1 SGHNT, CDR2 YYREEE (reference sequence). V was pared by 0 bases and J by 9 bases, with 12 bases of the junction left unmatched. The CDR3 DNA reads TGTGCCAGCAGCTTGGAGGGGCTAGCGGGAGTCGTTGGGCAGTACTTC. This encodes CASSLEGLAGVVGQYF. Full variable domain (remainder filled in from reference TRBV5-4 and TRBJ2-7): ETGVTQSPTHLIKTRGQQVTLRCSSQSGHNTVSWYQQALGQGPQFIFQYYREEENGRGNFPPRFSGLQFPNYSSELNVNALELDDSALYLCASSLEGLAGVVGQYFGPGTRLTVT.

This chain's CDR3 is CASSKTRGQLVRSNYGYTF. The CDR3 region has the DNA TGTGCCAGCAGCAAAACTAGGGGACAGCTAGTCCGTTCTAACTATGGCTACACCTTC. This sequence joins TRBV21-1 and TRBJ1-2; the table's D call TRBD1 went unverified against the DNA. TRBV21-1 is a documented pseudogene. The CDR3 extends over 19 amino acids.

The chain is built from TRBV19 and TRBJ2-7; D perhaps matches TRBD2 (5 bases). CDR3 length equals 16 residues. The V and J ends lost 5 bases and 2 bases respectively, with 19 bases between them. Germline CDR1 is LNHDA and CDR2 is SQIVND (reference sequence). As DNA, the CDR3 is TGTGCCAGTAGTTCCCCTGGCGGGTCCCACCCCTACGAGCAGTACTTC. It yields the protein CASSSPGGSHPYEQYF. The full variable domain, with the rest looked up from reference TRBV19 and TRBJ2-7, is DGGITQSPKYLFRKEGQNVTLSCEQNLNHDAMYWYRQDPGQGLRLIYYSQIVNDFQKGDIAEGYSVSREKKESFPLTVTSAQKNPTAFYLCASSSPGGSHPYEQYFGPGTRLTVT.